The clone carrying this T cell receptor (beta chain) was seen ten or more times. Its antigen is unidentified. As for time point: newly diagnosed GD, antithyroid drugs for less than 3 months. The TCR library was made from RNA that had been extracted from PBMCs in TRIzol. The sample belongs to a study of regulatory T cells in long-lasting Graves disease. Across the study: Patients newly diagnosed with Graves' had been on antithyroid drugs for under 3 months. Study outcomes and limitations: Only a small sample size was used, which may have cut accuracy.

The CDR3 consists of 13 residues. J gave up 9 bases and V 8 bases, and 6 bases lay outside the gene matches. Germline CDR1 reads KGHDR; CDR2 reads SFDVKD. Combining iRepertoire HTBI primers with Arm-PCR of CDR3 regions, the authors built TCR beta libraries. From the multiplex PCR reads, TCRdb called clonotypes with MiXCR, one entry per CDR3 protein. The profile shows 350,000 to 550,000 distinct CDR3 sequences, 14% to 15% of them singletons. These same data were also listed under a study on T cells in Graves' hyperthyroidism and ophthalmopathy.

The gene calls are TRBV24-1 and TRBJ2-1, with 10 bases aligning to TRBD2. The receptor was isolated from a woman aged 25-40 years with Graves disease. The specimen was peripheral blood mononuclear cells (PBMCs), collected at new diagnosis, from a patient treated with antithyroid drugs. The DNA of the CDR3 is TGTGCCACCATGACTAGCGGGCGGGGTGAGCAGTTCTTC. This gives the protein CATMTSGRGEQFF.